This T cell receptor beta chain was recovered during a study of sequential checkpoint blockade in melanoma. Treatment here: randomized to nivolumab then ipilimumab (arm A) or the reverse (arm B). Sorted cells were live CD3+CD8+, lacking CD19 and CD56, from PBMCs. The CDR3 loop spans 17 amino acids. With 0 bases removed from V and 2 bases from J, the gap between germline ends came to 14 bases. Per germline, CDR1 SGHAT and CDR2 FQNNGV. Profiled with immunoSEQ multiplex PCR; TCRdb holds only in-frame clones, not every one. The data contain about 1,300 clones, roughly 65% of them singletons. Sample: CD8+ T cells sorted from blood (inferred from file names), taken from a patient given nivolumab and ipilimumab in sequence. The sequence derives from a human donor with melanoma. The chain combines TRBV11-2 with TRBJ1-3, with D possibly matching TRBD1 (5 bases). The CDR3 spells CASSLDWTPRTGNTIYF. The DNA of the CDR3 is TGTGCCAGCAGCTTAGATTGGACACCGAGGACTGGAAACACCATATATTTT.